This T cell receptor (beta chain) originates from a study of blood T cell repertoires in COVID-19. Study-wide context: T cells, B-cell-depleted T cells, or PBMCs provided the cDNA or gDNA that served as material.

How the authors handled the data: For nucleated cells, counts were estimated from reference gene primer amplification. Profiled with immunoSEQ multiplex PCR; TCRdb holds only in-frame clones, not every one. That table is the source of V, J and clone size, and D and trimming were worked out from the DNA. The sample includes over 350,000 clones, roughly nine tenths of them seen just once. Residents of 24 US areas, aged about 18 to 89 years, made up the participants. The study assigned cohorts using participant-reported clinical history. The sequence derives from a woman under 30 with acute COVID-19. Sequencing input: PBMCs or T cells enriched from blood (not recorded which).

Here the CDR3 DNA reads TGTGCCAGCAGCTTAGCACCTGAAACTAGCGGGCGCTGGGAGACCCAGTACTTC. Translating it yields CASSLAPETSGRWETQYF. The chain couples TRBV7-8 to TRBJ2-5; 9 bases agree with TRBD2. The length of the CDR3 is 18 residues. From germline, CDR1 is SGHVS and CDR2 FQNEAQ. Trimming cost V 0 bases and J 5 bases; bases outside gene matches: 13.